These 9 T cell receptor beta chains were all obtained from the same sample, sequenced in a study of T cell responses to AZD1222 COVID-19 vaccine. TCRdb's copy holds only in-frame clones and misses some; the assay was immunoSEQ multiplex PCR. The table lists about 130,000 clones, about 88% of them singletons. The sample here was peripheral blood, taken on day 0 of AZD1222 vaccination. The receptors originated from an adult in good health.

The CDR3 here is CAWSEVSGVVQYF. DNA of the CDR3: TGTGCCTGGAGTGAGGTTAGCGGAGTCGTCCAGTACTTC. The genes are TRBV30 and TRBJ2-7; a possible D gene is TRBD2 (6 bases). V was shortened by 1 base and J by 10 bases, with 17 bases between the two germline ends. The CDR3 runs 13 residues. Germline CDR1 reads GTSNPN; CDR2 reads SVGIG (reference sequence).

In DNA, the CDR3 is TGCGCCAGCAGCCCCGCACTAGCGGGACGTAATGAGCAGTTCTTC. Its protein is CASSPALAGRNEQFF. This chain links TRBV4-1 with TRBJ2-1, with 10 bases that match TRBD2. The CDR3 spans 15 residues. The V segment lost 4 bases and the J segment 7 bases; nucleotides outside the gene matches: 7. Germline V CDR1 and CDR2: MGHRA, YSYEKL.

J is TRBJ1-2 and V is TRBV2, with 8 bases matching TRBD1. The V segment lost 3 bases and the J segment 6 bases; nucleotides outside the gene matches: 6. CDR3 size: 14 residues. CDR1 and CDR2 (germline): SNHLY, FYNNEI. CDR3 coding DNA: TGTGCCAGCAGTGAGGGACAGGTTCACGATGGCTACACCTTC. It encodes CASSEGQVHDGYTF.

The V gene is TRBV18, the J gene TRBJ2-5; no definite D call. The CDR3 totals 15 residues. V shed 2 bases and J shed 0 bases, with 10 bases lying between them. Germline V gives CDR1 KGHSH, CDR2 LQKENI. The CDR3 DNA reads as TGTGCCAGCTCACCATGGACCTCGTACCAAGAGACCCAGTACTTC. Translated, it gives CASSPWTSYQETQYF.

The genes are TRBV28 and TRBJ2-7; 11 bases align to TRBD1. Germline CDR1 and CDR2: MDHEN and SYDVKM. V shed 0 bases and J 5 bases; nucleotides not matched to a gene: 3. The CDR3 covers 15 residues. Written as DNA, the CDR3 is TGTGCCAGCAGTTTATGGGGACAGGGGGTTGACGAGCAGTACTTC. This translates into CASSLWGQGVDEQYF. Full variable domain (rest looked up from reference TRBV28 and TRBJ2-7): DVKVTQSSRYLVKRTGEKVFLECVQDMDHENMFWYRQDPGLGLRLIYFSYDVKMKEKGDIPEGYSVSREKKERFSLILESASTNQTSMYLCASSLWGQGVDEQYFGPGTRLTVT.

This clone was recorded only once. The rearrangement uses TRBV12-3 or TRBV12-4 and TRBJ1-1, with no clear D. V lost 2 bases and J 0 bases, leaving 4 bases between the germline ends. The CDR3 runs to 13 residues. In DNA, the CDR3 is TGTGCCAGCAGTTTACAGATGAACACTGAAGCTTTCTTT. Amino acids: CASSLQMNTEAFF.

The chain carries TRBV13 and TRBJ2-3; 11 bases line up with TRBD1. This CDR3 region has 15 residues. The trim removed 5 bases at V and 7 bases at J, leaving 8 bases unmatched. Germline V CDR1 and CDR2: PRHDT, FYEKMQ (reference sequence). The CDR3 DNA sequence: TGTGCCAGCAGCCCCGGGACAGGGGGGGGCAATACGCAGTATTTT. Its translation is CASSPGTGGGNTQYF.

The rearrangement uses TRBV27 and TRBJ2-1; D is ambiguous. This CDR3 is 13 amino acids long. CDR1 and CDR2 (germline): MNHEY, SMNVEV (reference sequence). The ends were cut back, 7 bases at V and 0 bases at J, with 7 bases in the middle. The CDR3 DNA reads as TGTGCCAGCACAAATTTCTCCTACAATGAGCAGTTCTTC. The encoded protein is CASTNFSYNEQFF.

The V gene is TRBV5-1, the J gene TRBJ2-1; 9 bases align to TRBD2. This CDR3 spans 16 amino acids. From germline, CDR1 is SGHRS and CDR2 YFSETQ. Germline trimming cut 6 bases from V and 3 bases from J; bases unmatched to any gene: 10. DNA of the CDR3: TGCGCCAGCACGGGCTTAGGACTAGCGCGCTACAATGAGCAGTTCTTC. It specifies CASTGLGLARYNEQFF.